This TCR beta chain was obtained from a study of blood T cell repertoires in COVID-19. The data were produced by immunoSEQ multiplex PCR, yet TCRdb's version contains in-frame clones alone and is incomplete. The table shows about 210,000 clones, with roughly 90% occurring only once. The junction had 9 bases not matched to a gene; V was cut back by 3 bases and J by 5 bases. Germline V gene data show CDR1 as WSHSY and CDR2 as SAAADI. The CDR3 has 16 residues. This sequence was found in a man aged 18 to 30 with acute COVID-19. Sample: PBMCs or T cells enriched from blood (not recorded which). V gene TRBV10-2 combines with J gene TRBJ2-5; 10 nucleotides match TRBD2. DNA of the CDR3: TGCGCCAGCAGTGAAGCTAGCGGGAGTCGGTACGAGACCCAGTACTTC. Translated, it gives CASSEASGSRYETQYF.